Presented here are 23 T cell receptor beta chains from one specimen sequenced in a study of identical twins. Via MiXCR, TCRdb re-called the 5' RACE reads, giving one row per CDR3 protein. The profile shows hundreds of thousands of distinct CDR3 sequences, 20% to 25% of them singletons. The data also belong to a second study, concerning T cells expressing NK-cell markers.

Sequences were obtained from CD4+ T cells sorted from blood. The source is a woman in her late teens or twenties in good health.

This clonotype was seen only a few times. The chain joins TRBV24-1 to TRBJ2-3, with 10 positions matching TRBD2. This CDR3 region has 13 residues. After removal of 12 bases from V and 4 bases from J, the junction contained 6 bases not matched to a gene. The germline gives CDR1 KGHDR, CDR2 SFDVKD. The CDR3 DNA sequence: TGTGCCGCCCAGCGGGGGGGCTCAGATACGCAGTATTTT. Encoded protein: CAAQRGGSDTQYF.

This clonotype occurred once. The J gene is TRBJ2-1, the V gene TRBV11-2, with D possibly being TRBD2 (7 bases). The V gene's germline CDR1 is SGHAT and CDR2 FQNNGV. V was clipped by 5 bases and J by 3 bases, with 14 bases between them. The CDR3 spans 15 residues. The CDR3 region has the DNA TGTGCCAGCAGCCGTGGGGGGGCAGACTACAATGAGCAGTTCTTC. Translation: CASSRGGADYNEQFF.

The sample holds a few counts of this clonotype. The J gene is TRBJ2-1, the V gene TRBV29-1, with a possible D match to TRBD2 (5 bases). CDR1 and CDR2 (germline): SQVTM, ANQGSEA. Trimming left V 4 bases short and J 2 bases short, with 9 bases between. This CDR3 spans 13 amino acids. In DNA, the CDR3 is TGCAGCGTTGTAGGGCGGGCCTACAATGAGCAGTTCTTC. Residues: CSVVGRAYNEQFF.

There are a few counts of this clonotype. The chain has TRBV19 and TRBJ1-4; a possible D gene is TRBD1 (5 bases). Germline V CDR1 and CDR2: LNHDA, SQIVND (reference sequence). The germline V and J ends were trimmed by 4 bases and 8 bases, with 17 bases remaining between them. The length of the CDR3 is 15 residues. This CDR3 reads CASSKVAQGGEKLFF. DNA of the CDR3: TGTGCCAGTAGTAAAGTGGCGCAGGGAGGGGAAAAACTGTTTTTT.

CDR3 nucleotides: TGTGCCAGCAGCCAGGGATATCTCCTCCACTTT. Translating it yields CASSQGYLLHF. The chain joins TRBV3-1 to TRBJ1-6; no clear D. The V gene's germline CDR1 is LGHDT and CDR2 YNNKEL (reference sequence). Trimming stripped 3 bases from V and 15 bases from J, with 9 bases between. The CDR3 covers 11 residues. The full variable domain, its missing parts supplied by reference TRBV3-1 and TRBJ1-6, is DTAVSQTPKYLVTQMGNDKSIKCEQNLGHDTMYWYKQDSKKFLKIMFSYNNKELIINETVPNRFSPKSPDKAHLNLHINSLELGDSAVYFCASSQGYLLHFGNGTRLTVT.

This clonotype appeared a few times. V is TRBV5-1 and J is TRBJ2-7; 8 bases are shared with TRBD1. The V and J ends lost 4 bases and 3 bases, in that order; junction bases with no gene match: 9. This CDR3 region has 15 residues. Germline V gives CDR1 SGHRS, CDR2 YFSETQ. The CDR3 DNA reads TGCGCCAGCAGCATATCCGGGACAGGAGTCTACGAGCAGTACTTC. Its protein is CASSISGTGVYEQYF.

J is TRBJ1-2 and V is TRBV5-8, with TRBD1 as a possible D gene (6 bases). V lost 3 bases, J lost 7 bases, and 16 bases lay in between. This CDR3 region has 14 residues. Per germline, CDR1 SGHTS and CDR2 YDEGEE. CDR3 in amino acids: CASSSGHPSSGYTF. In DNA form, the CDR3 reads TGTGCCAGCAGCTCGGGACACCCTTCTTCTGGCTACACCTTC.

J is TRBJ2-5 and V is TRBV29-1; the D is unclear. The V and J ends lost 1 base and 2 bases respectively, with 5 bases between them. The CDR3 has 12 amino acids. Germline values: CDR1 SQVTM, CDR2 ANQGSEA. The CDR3 is CSVEVQQETQYF. CDR3 sequence (DNA): TGCAGCGTTGAAGTTCAACAAGAGACCCAGTACTTC.

The rearrangement links TRBV20-1 to TRBJ1-4; 8 nucleotides match TRBD1. CDR1 and CDR2 from the germline V gene are DFQATT and SNEGSKA (reference sequence). The junction had 4 bases not matched to a gene; V was cut back by 5 bases and J by 2 bases. The CDR3 is 14 residues long. In DNA form, the CDR3 reads TGCAGTGCTCGTAGACAGGGGACTAATGAAAAACTGTTTTTT. Translated, it gives CSARRQGTNEKLFF.

This clonotype was picked up a small number of times. This chain joins TRBV6-1 and TRBJ2-7; the match to TRBD2 covers 7 bases. The CDR3 covers 15 residues. The V gene's germline CDR1 is MNHNS and CDR2 SASEGT. The trim removed 8 bases at V and 0 bases at J, leaving 10 bases unmatched. The CDR3 here is CASGGEGGSSYEQYF. In nucleotides, the CDR3 is TGTGCCAGCGGTGGTGAGGGCGGGAGCTCCTACGAGCAGTACTTC.

This clonotype showed up just a few times. This chain links TRBV29-1 with TRBJ1-2, with D tentatively TRBD1 (5 bases). V was pared by 7 bases and J by 3 bases, with 9 bases between. CDR1 is SQVTM and CDR2 is ANQGSEA in the germline V gene. The CDR3 length is 11 residues. CDR3 bases: TGCAGCGAGGGGACGTACTATGGCTACACCTTC. Translation gives CSEGTYYGYTF. Looking up the rest from reference TRBV29-1 and TRBJ1-2 gives the full variable domain: SAVISQKPSRDICQRGTSLTIQCQVDSQVTMMFWYRQQPGQSLTLIATANQGSEATYESGFVIDKFPISRPNLTFSTLTVSNMSPEDSSIYLCSEGTYYGYTFGSGTRLTVV.

This clonotype was recorded a few times. The chain is built from TRBV3-1 and TRBJ1-1; no clear D gene. V was trimmed by 4 bases and J by 8 bases, leaving 11 bases between them. Germline V gene lookup returns CDR1 LGHDT and CDR2 YNNKEL (reference sequence). The CDR3 sequence is 12 residues long. The CDR3 DNA reads as TGTGCCAGCAGCCCGAGGGCAGAAGAAGCTTTCTTT. Translated, it gives CASSPRAEEAFF. Together with reference TRBV3-1 and TRBJ1-1, the CDR3 gives the full variable domain: DTAVSQTPKYLVTQMGNDKSIKCEQNLGHDTMYWYKQDSKKFLKIMFSYNNKELIINETVPNRFSPKSPDKAHLNLHINSLELGDSAVYFCASSPRAEEAFFGQGTRLTVV.

This clonotype was counted ten times or more. The V gene is TRBV5-1, the J gene TRBJ2-1, with D perhaps matching TRBD1 (6 bases). Germline lookup yields CDR1 SGHRS and CDR2 YFSETQ. CDR3 length equals 15 residues. V was clipped by 5 bases and J by 0 bases, with 12 bases between them. CDR3 residues: CASSKDRSSYNEQFF. CDR3 nucleotide sequence: TGCGCCAGCAGTAAGGACAGAAGCTCCTACAATGAGCAGTTCTTC.

This clonotype was seen many times. The chain employs TRBV15 and TRBJ2-7; TRBD1 might be the D (5 bases). Germline-derived CDR1 and CDR2 are LNHNV and YYDKDF (reference sequence). V dropped 0 bases and J dropped 3 bases, with 9 bases sitting between them. The length of the CDR3 is 14 residues. The CDR3 is CATSRDQGGYEQYF. The CDR3 region has the DNA TGTGCCACCAGCAGAGATCAGGGTGGCTACGAGCAGTACTTC. Full variable domain (missing parts from reference TRBV15 and TRBJ2-7): DAMVIQNPRYQVTQFGKPVTLSCSQTLNHNVMYWYQQKSSQAPKLLFHYYDKDFNNEADTPDNFQSRRPNTSFCFLDIRSPGLGDTAMYLCATSRDQGGYEQYFGPGTRLTVT.

This clonotype was observed a handful of times. The gene calls are TRBV7-2 and TRBJ1-1; D gene ambiguous. The CDR3 is 14 residues long. CDR1 is SGHTA, CDR2 FQGNSA, per germline. The germline V and J ends were trimmed by 1 base and 0 bases, with 6 bases remaining between them. CDR3 sequence (DNA): TGTGCCAGCAGCTTAGTTTCTATGAACACTGAAGCTTTCTTT. Its protein is CASSLVSMNTEAFF.

This clonotype occurred a few times. V is TRBV10-3 and J is TRBJ1-1; D is ambiguous. From germline, CDR1 is ENHRY and CDR2 SYGVKD. The CDR3 runs to 15 residues. Between the trimmed V and J ends, which lost 2 bases and 1 base, there was a span of 11 bases. CDR3 sequence reads: CAISELTHRNTEAFF. CDR3 sequence (DNA): TGTGCCATCAGTGAGCTAACACACCGGAACACTGAAGCTTTCTTT.

This clonotype was detected ten times or more. The chain employs TRBV12-3 or TRBV12-4 and TRBJ2-3; D ambiguous. CDR3 length: 15 amino acids. Trimming pared 5 bases from V and 1 base from J, leaving 13 bases between. Here the CDR3 reads CASSPRVSGTDTQYF. CDR3 bases: TGTGCCAGCAGTCCCCGGGTCTCGGGCACAGATACGCAGTATTTT.

This clonotype appeared a few times. The CDR3 region is CASSVAGGREKLFF. CDR3 coding DNA: TGTGCCAGCAGCGTAGCTGGGGGCCGTGAAAAACTGTTTTTT. The rearrangement uses TRBV9 and TRBJ1-4; a weak D match, TRBD1 (6 bases). The germline gives CDR1 SGDLS, CDR2 YYNGEE. CDR3 length: 14 amino acids. The V gene lost 0 bases and the J gene lost 7 bases, with 10 bases spanning the gap.

The chain links TRBV6-5 to TRBJ2-1; 8 nucleotides match TRBD2. The CDR3 spans 19 residues. The V segment lost 0 bases and the J segment 2 bases; nucleotides outside the gene matches: 12. CDR1 MNHEY and CDR2 SVGAGI come from the germline V gene. This CDR3 reads CASSYSLPLAATTYNEQFF. The CDR3 DNA follows: TGTGCCAGCAGTTACTCGCTCCCACTAGCGGCTACCACCTACAATGAGCAGTTCTTC.

To note about this clonotype: At one boundary the junction diverges from the germline segment, which might be a read error. The chain uses TRBV7-9 and TRBJ2-7, with D perhaps TRBD2 (7 bases). The CDR3 is 14 residues long. Germline V gene lookup returns CDR1 SEHNR and CDR2 FQNEAQ (reference sequence). In DNA, the CDR3 is TGTGCCAGCAGCCTAAGCGGGACAAGCTACGAGCTGTACTTC. Translating it yields CASSLSGTSYELYF.

There are many counts of this clonotype. A read error may produce the germline difference seen at one junction end. The V call is TRBV5-1, the J call TRBJ2-5, with D hard to call. In germline, CDR1 is SGHRS, CDR2 YFSETQ. The CDR3 has 11 residues. Written as DNA, the CDR3 is TGTGCCAGCAGTTTTGAAGAGACCCAGTACTTC. This codes for CASSFEETQYF.

This clonotype was seen at least ten times. V usage is TRBV6-5 and J usage is TRBJ2-7; maybe TRBD2 (5 bases). Trimming cost V 1 base and J 3 bases, with 16 bases left between them. Germline CDR1 is MNHEY and CDR2 is SVGAGI. This CDR3 has 16 amino acids. The CDR3 region has the DNA TGTGCCAGCAGTTACTTTGGAAGCGGCCCCAACTACGAGCAGTACTTC. Translation gives CASSYFGSGPNYEQYF.

This clonotype was seen only a few times. The chain links TRBV15 to TRBJ1-6; D uncertain. The CDR3 runs to 14 residues. Germline CDR1 and CDR2: LNHNV and YYDKDF (reference sequence). V was clipped by 1 base and J by 6 bases, with 7 bases between them. CDR3 sequence reads: CATSRVAGNSPLHF. The CDR3, as DNA: TGTGCCACCAGCAGAGTCGCGGGTAATTCACCCCTCCACTTT.